These 25 T cell receptor beta chains originate from one sample sequenced in a study of blood T cell repertoires in COVID-19. Using immunoSEQ multiplex PCR, the repertoire was profiled, and TCRdb retains in-frame clones only, with some absent. This table has around 200,000 clones, less than 90% appearing once. The sample taken for sequencing was peripheral blood. The receptor source for this set is a man between 65 and 80 years old with active or convalescent COVID-19.

The V and J genes are TRBV7-3 and TRBJ1-2; 7 bases are a match to TRBD1. CDR3 length equals 15 residues. Germline V gives CDR1 SGHTA, CDR2 FQGTGA. With 6 bases clipped from V and 6 bases from J, the junction kept 13 bases outside the gene matches. The CDR3 spells CASSHFLTGEDGYTF. As DNA, the CDR3 is TGTGCCAGCAGTCATTTCCTTACAGGGGAGGATGGCTACACCTTC.

The rearrangement links TRBV19 to TRBJ1-1; TRBD1 might be the D (6 bases). V lost 8 bases and J lost 1, with 14 bases in between. The CDR3 spans 14 residues. Germline V lookup: CDR1 LNHDA, CDR2 SQIVND (reference sequence). The CDR3 loop reads CASAGGGQNTEAFF. CDR3 nucleotide sequence: TGTGCCAGTGCAGGTGGGGGCCAGAACACTGAAGCTTTCTTT.

The gene calls are TRBV2 and TRBJ2-7; D is possibly TRBD2 (5 bases). CDR1 SNHLY and CDR2 FYNNEI come from the germline V gene. The V and J ends lost 7 bases and 3 bases respectively, with 13 bases between them. This CDR3 is 13 amino acids long. The CDR3 DNA is TGTGCCAGCAAGATGGGAGACTACTACGAGCAGTACTTC. Translating gives CASKMGDYYEQYF.

The chain carries TRBV5-1 and TRBJ1-2; no clear D. The germline V gene has CDR1 SGHRS and CDR2 YFSETQ. This CDR3 contains 14 residues. Trimming removed 0 bases from V and 8 bases from J, with 14 bases in between. The CDR3 bases are TGCGCCAGCAGCTTGGTCCTGCTGGGAGACGGCTACACCTTC. Its translation is CASSLVLLGDGYTF.

This clone appeared a single time. This sequence joins TRBV28 and TRBJ2-7; D is undetermined. The germline V gene has CDR1 MDHEN and CDR2 SYDVKM. This CDR3 is built from 14 residues. Trimming removed 6 bases at V and 3 bases at J, with 15 bases between. The CDR3 reads CASSAVQARYEQYF. The CDR3 DNA follows: TGTGCCAGCAGCGCGGTCCAAGCCCGCTACGAGCAGTACTTC.

The chain employs TRBV5-6 and TRBJ2-7; a possible D gene is TRBD2 (6 bases). Trimming removed 2 bases from V and 1 base from J, with 16 bases in between. Germline CDR1 is SGHDT and CDR2 is YYEEEE. The CDR3 totals 16 residues. The CDR3 loop reads CASSFSGSMPSYEQYF. In nucleotides, the CDR3 is TGTGCCAGCAGCTTCTCCGGGAGTATGCCGTCCTACGAGCAGTACTTC.

The table lists this clone with a few counts. The chain joins TRBV5-1 to TRBJ2-3, with 12 bases matching TRBD2. CDR1 and CDR2 (germline): SGHRS, YFSETQ. This CDR3 contains 16 residues. J lost 0 bases, V lost 4 bases, and 3 bases had no gene match. DNA of the CDR3: TGCGCCAGCAGCATCGGACTAGCGGGGAGCACAGATACGCAGTATTTT. It yields the protein CASSIGLAGSTDTQYF.

This rearrangement joins TRBV7-2 to TRBJ1-4; 8 bases align to TRBD1. The CDR3 sequence is 15 residues long. V gave up 5 bases and J gave up 0 bases; unmatched junction bases: 2. Germline V gene sequence: CDR1 SGHTA, CDR2 FQGNSA. CDR3 in DNA: TGTGCCAGCAGCCCGGGACAGGCAACTAATGAAAAACTGTTTTTT. It specifies CASSPGQATNEKLFF. The variable domain in full, completed from reference TRBV7-2 and TRBJ1-4, reads GAGVSQSPSNKVTEKGKDVELRCDPISGHTALYWYRQSLGQGLEFLIYFQGNSAPDKSGLPSDRFSAERTGGSVSTLTIQRTQQEDSAVYLCASSPGQATNEKLFFGSGTQLSVL.

The chain links TRBV5-1 to TRBJ2-5; TRBD2 agrees at 12 bases. The CDR3 extends over 15 amino acids. Per germline, CDR1 SGHRS and CDR2 YFSETQ. J was trimmed by 2 bases and V by 7 bases; bases with no gene match: 6. The CDR3 bases are TGCGCCAGCCACCCCGGACTAGCGGGACAAGAGACCCAGTACTTC. This sequence encodes CASHPGLAGQETQYF.

V gene TRBV7-8 combines with J gene TRBJ1-5; TRBD1 matches 8 bases. The CDR3 loop spans 14 amino acids. With 8 bases clipped from V and 9 bases from J, the junction kept 12 bases outside the gene matches. Germline assignment: CDR1 SGHVS and CDR2 FQNEAQ. CDR3 residues: CASATGDTVWPQHF. The CDR3 bases are TGTGCCAGCGCGACAGGGGATACAGTCTGGCCCCAGCATTTT.

This chain uses TRBV4-3 with TRBJ1-6; 7 nucleotides line up with TRBD1. CDR3 size: 18 residues. J lost 0 bases, V lost 4 bases, and 9 bases had no gene match. Germline CDR1 reads LGHNA; CDR2 reads YSLEER. CDR3 sequence reads: CASSPGQATSSYNSPLHF. For the CDR3, the DNA is TGCGCCAGCAGCCCAGGACAGGCGACGAGCTCCTATAATTCACCCCTCCACTTT.

The chain has TRBV18 and TRBJ2-7, with D perhaps matching TRBD2 (6 bases). The germline gives CDR1 KGHSH, CDR2 LQKENI. The CDR3 runs 13 residues. Deletions cut 4 bases from V and 4 bases from J, with 11 bases between. CDR3 in amino acids: CASSQDGTYEQYF. CDR3 DNA sequence: TGTGCCAGCTCACAGGACGGGACTTACGAGCAGTACTTC.

In this sample, this clone turned up a few times. The chain recombines TRBV21-1 with TRBJ1-3. TRBV21-1 is a pseudogene. This CDR3 has 17 amino acids. DNA for the CDR3: TGTGCCAGCAGCAAAGATAGTGGTGATGTGGTCTGGAACACCATATATTTT. Translation gives CASSKDSGDVVWNTIYF.

The V call is TRBV11-2, the J call TRBJ2-7, with TRBD1 matching over 7 bases. Germline V gene lookup returns CDR1 SGHAT and CDR2 FQNNGV. The CDR3 is 13 residues long. V lost 6 bases to trimming and J lost 6 bases; unmatched junction nucleotides: 8. CDR3 sequence reads: CASSSAWTGEQYF. The CDR3 nucleotides read TGTGCCAGCAGTTCCGCCTGGACAGGCGAGCAGTACTTC.

The chain has TRBV3-1 (or the pseudogene TRBV3-2) and TRBJ2-7, with a possible D match to TRBD2 (6 bases). The germline V and J ends were trimmed by 4 bases and 0 bases, with 19 bases remaining between them. The CDR3 is 17 residues long. Germline assignment: CDR1 LGHDT and CDR2 YNNKEL (reference sequence). The CDR3 nucleotides are TGTGCCAGCAGCCCCCCCCGGGGAGGACCACACTCCTACGAGCAGTACTTC. Its protein product is CASSPPRGGPHSYEQYF.

As for this clone: The sample contains more than one DNA sequence encoding this CDR3. This chain connects TRBV6-5 to TRBJ1-1; perhaps TRBD1 as D (5 bases). The germline CDR1 and CDR2 sequences are MNHEY and SVGAGI. V was clipped by 0 bases and J by 1 base, with 6 bases between them. CDR3 length: 14 amino acids. The CDR3: CASSYSGGNTEAFF. Written as DNA, the CDR3 is TGTGCCAGCAGTTACTCCGGGGGGAACACTGAAGCTTTCTTT.

The chain carries TRBV27 and TRBJ1-2, with 8 nucleotides matching TRBD1. CDR1 and CDR2 from the germline V gene are MNHEY and SMNVEV (reference sequence). The CDR3 contains 14 residues. J was trimmed by 5 bases and V by 4 bases; bases with no gene match: 6. The CDR3 is CASSSWTGNYGYTF. As DNA, the CDR3 is TGTGCCAGCAGTTCCTGGACAGGGAATTATGGCTACACCTTC.

A single count supports this clone. The V gene is TRBV11-2, the J gene TRBJ1-1; unclear D gene. Trimming cost V 5 bases and J 0 bases, with 13 bases left between them. From germline, CDR1 is SGHAT and CDR2 FQNNGV. The CDR3 is made up of 15 amino acids. The CDR3 spells CASSPQATVNTEAFF. CDR3 DNA: TGTGCCAGCAGCCCCCAGGCGACCGTGAACACTGAAGCTTTCTTT.

The chain carries TRBV30 and TRBJ1-4, with a weak D call TRBD1 (6 bases). The CDR3 consists of 14 residues. The germline V gene has CDR1 GTSNPN and CDR2 SVGIG (reference sequence). Trimming removed 4 bases from V and 7 bases from J, with 16 bases in between. This CDR3 is CAWTIRGGSEKLFF. The CDR3 nucleotides read TGTGCCTGGACTATCAGGGGCGGGAGTGAAAAACTGTTTTTT.

This clone has more than one count but fewer than ten. V and J are TRBV7-9 and TRBJ1-6; D is undetermined. CDR1 SEHNR and CDR2 FQNEAQ come from the germline V gene (reference sequence). V was clipped by 1 base and J by 13 bases, with 11 bases between them. There are 13 residues in the CDR3. The CDR3 DNA reads TGTGCCAGCAGCTTAGAACTCTATGATCCCCTCCACTTT. Translated, it gives CASSLELYDPLHF.

The chain links TRBV3-1 (or the pseudogene TRBV3-2) to TRBJ1-1; 10 bases are a match to TRBD1. Germline CDR1 is LGHDT and CDR2 is YNNKEL (reference sequence). The V segment lost 5 bases and the J segment 5 bases; nucleotides outside the gene matches: 2. This CDR3 has 13 residues. CDR3 bases: TGTGCCAGCAGCGGGACAGGGGAGACTGAAGCTTTCTTT. This translates into CASSGTGETEAFF.

The rearrangement uses TRBV6-1 and TRBJ2-1; D remains unclear. Trimming pared 3 bases from V and 9 bases from J, leaving 12 bases between. Germline V lookup: CDR1 MNHNS, CDR2 SASEGT. This CDR3 is built from 13 residues. Written as DNA, the CDR3 is TGTGCCAGCAGTGATCGCCCATTGAGTGAGCAGTTCTTC. Residues: CASSDRPLSEQFF.

The CDR3 region has the DNA TGTGCCAGCAGCCTACCAGGGGCCTACAATGAGCAGTTCTTC. Translated, it gives CASSLPGAYNEQFF. This sequence joins TRBV5-8 and TRBJ2-1, with D perhaps TRBD1 (6 bases). Between the trimmed V and J ends, which lost 4 bases and 2 bases, there was a span of 10 bases. The CDR3 spans 14 residues. CDR1 and CDR2 (germline): SGHTS, YDEGEE.

This clone was seen only once. The V call is TRBV7-9, the J call TRBJ1-6; a possible D gene is TRBD1 (6 bases). V dropped 2 bases and J dropped 11 bases, with 16 bases sitting between them. The CDR3 spans 15 residues. CDR1 and CDR2 from the germline V gene are SEHNR and FQNEAQ (reference sequence). The CDR3 region is CASSLIVTGQPPLHF. The CDR3 DNA follows: TGTGCCAGCAGCTTAATCGTCACAGGGCAGCCACCCCTCCACTTT.

The chain combines TRBV2 with TRBJ1-2; possibly TRBD1 for D (6 bases). The germline V and J ends were trimmed by 3 bases and 7 bases, with 15 bases remaining between them. CDR1 is SNHLY, CDR2 FYNNEI, per germline. There are 14 residues in the CDR3. The CDR3 sequence: CASSDYFRGAGYTF. In DNA form, the CDR3 reads TGTGCCAGCAGTGATTACTTCAGGGGCGCTGGCTACACCTTC.